One and the same sample provided the 7 T cell receptor beta chains below, sequenced in a study of graft-versus-host responses after intestinal transplantation. These TCRs are of unknown antigen specificity. Profiled with immunoSEQ multiplex PCR; TCRdb holds only in-frame clones, not every one. The data contain about 120,000 clones, 90% of them singletons. Sequencing was performed on unstimulated CD4+ T cells sorted from spleen or lymph node cells, taken before intestinal transplant. These receptors all come from a human donor who received an intestinal transplant.

The chain couples TRBV12-5 to TRBJ2-1, with 9 bases matching TRBD1. J gave up 9 bases and V 1 base, and 7 bases lay outside the gene matches. Germline V CDR1 and CDR2: LGHNT, FRNRAP. The CDR3 extends over 15 amino acids. CDR3 sequence: CASGLDWDRAGEQFF. Written as DNA, the CDR3 is TGTGCTAGTGGTTTGGATTGGGACAGGGCCGGTGAGCAGTTCTTC.

This sequence joins TRBV27 and TRBJ2-3; TRBD2 is a possible D gene (6 bases). The CDR3 extends over 16 amino acids. Germline CDR1 reads MNHEY; CDR2 reads SMNVEV (reference sequence). Trimming took 0 bases from V and 0 from J, leaving 10 bases between them. The CDR3 here is CASSLSAGSSTDTQYF. CDR3 sequence (DNA): TGTGCCAGCAGTTTATCGGCGGGGAGTAGCACAGATACGCAGTATTTT.

The chain uses TRBV5-8 and TRBJ1-4; D might be TRBD1 (6 bases). The CDR3 runs 16 residues. Germline V gene data show CDR1 as SGHTS and CDR2 as YDEGEE. V shed 5 bases and J shed 6 bases, with 20 bases lying between them. CDR3 residues: CASRLQGGGLDEKLFF. DNA for the CDR3: TGTGCCAGCAGACTTCAGGGAGGGGGGCTGGATGAAAAACTGTTTTTT.

This chain uses TRBV9 with TRBJ2-2; D perhaps matches TRBD2 (7 bases). Trimming pared 2 bases from V and 3 bases from J, leaving 14 bases between. Germline assignment: CDR1 SGDLS and CDR2 YYNGEE. The CDR3 runs 16 residues. In DNA, the CDR3 is TGTGCCAGCAGCGTTGGGGGGGAGGGGGACACCGGGGAGCTGTTTTTT. Translation gives CASSVGGEGDTGELFF.

The V gene is TRBV11-2, the J gene TRBJ2-3; TRBD2 agrees at 9 bases. The CDR3 length is 15 residues. Germline V lookup: CDR1 SGHAT, CDR2 FQNNGV. Trimming removed 3 bases from V and 0 bases from J; junction bases left unmatched: 1. CDR3 residues: CASSLAGGSTDTQYF. CDR3 nucleotides: TGTGCCAGCAGCTTGGCGGGGGGGAGCACAGATACGCAGTATTTT.

V usage is TRBV18 and J usage is TRBJ2-3; tentatively, D is TRBD2 (6 bases). CDR3 size: 16 residues. The V gene's germline CDR1 is KGHSH and CDR2 LQKENI. The ends were cut back, 0 bases at V and 6 bases at J, with 16 bases in the middle. CDR3 amino acids: CASSPPVTDGGDTQYF. Here the CDR3 DNA reads TGTGCCAGCTCACCACCGGTGACAGACGGAGGGGATACGCAGTATTTT. The variable domain in full, with the rest retrieved from reference TRBV18 and TRBJ2-3, is NAGVMQNPRHLVRRRGQEARLRCSPMKGHSHVYWYRQLPEEGLKFMVYLQKENIIDESGMPKERFSAEFPKEGPSILRIQQVVRGDSAAYFCASSPPVTDGGDTQYFGPGTRLTVL.

The CDR3 reads CASSPRQGRTEAFF. The CDR3 DNA sequence: TGTGCCAGTAGTCCCCGACAGGGCAGGACTGAAGCTTTCTTT. The J gene is TRBJ1-1, the V gene TRBV19; TRBD1 aligns across 7 bases. The CDR3 is 14 amino acids. Per the germline V gene, CDR1 is LNHDA and CDR2 is SQIVND (reference sequence). Trimming took 5 bases from V and 5 from J; bases not matched to a gene: 8.